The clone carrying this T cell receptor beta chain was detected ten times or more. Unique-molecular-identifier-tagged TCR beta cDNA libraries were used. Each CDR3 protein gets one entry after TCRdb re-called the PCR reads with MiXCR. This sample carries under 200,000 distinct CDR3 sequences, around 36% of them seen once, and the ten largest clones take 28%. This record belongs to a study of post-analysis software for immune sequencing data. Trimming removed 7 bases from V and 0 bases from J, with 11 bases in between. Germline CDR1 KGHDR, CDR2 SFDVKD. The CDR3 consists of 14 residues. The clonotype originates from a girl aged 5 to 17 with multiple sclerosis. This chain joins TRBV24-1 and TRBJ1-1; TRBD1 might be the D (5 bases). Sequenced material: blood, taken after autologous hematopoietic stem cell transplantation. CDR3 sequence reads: CATRATGLNTEAFF. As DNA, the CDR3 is TGTGCCACCAGGGCCACAGGCCTGAACACTGAAGCTTTCTTT.